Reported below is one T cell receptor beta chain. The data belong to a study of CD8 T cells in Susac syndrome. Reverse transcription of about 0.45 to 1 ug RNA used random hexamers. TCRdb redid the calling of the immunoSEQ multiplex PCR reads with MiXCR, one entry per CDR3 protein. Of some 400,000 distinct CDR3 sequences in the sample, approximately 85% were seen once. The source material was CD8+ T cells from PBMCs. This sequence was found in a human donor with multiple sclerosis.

CDR3 loop: CASSQDPLGQGEPGNTIYF. CDR3 nucleotides: TGCGCCAGCAGCCAAGATCCCTTAGGACAGGGGGAACCTGGAAACACCATATATTTT. The chain uses TRBV4-1 and TRBJ1-3; 10 nucleotides align to TRBD1. Per germline, CDR1 MGHRA and CDR2 YSYEKL. V dropped 0 bases and J dropped 2; count of bases not matched to a gene: 10. The CDR3 consists of 19 residues.